Each of the 12 T cell receptor beta chains below was sequenced from the same sample in a study of blood T cell repertoires in COVID-19. Clones were sequenced by immunoSEQ multiplex PCR, and TCRdb holds only the in-frame ones, with some missing. The sample shows a few hundred thousand clones, roughly 90% of them seen only once. Material: peripheral blood. The receptors were sampled from a man between 18 and 29 years old who had recovered from COVID-19.

The chain links TRBV5-4 to TRBJ2-7; D may be TRBD2 (6 bases). Germline CDR1 is SGHNT and CDR2 is YYREEE (reference sequence). This CDR3 has 13 residues. Trimming shortened V by 6 bases and J by 5 bases, and 15 bases separated the two germline ends. The CDR3 sequence is CASTGGAPNEQYF. CDR3 DNA: TGTGCCAGCACGGGCGGGGCACCCAACGAGCAGTACTTC.

The chain joins TRBV5-6 to TRBJ2-7; D is ambiguous. Per germline, CDR1 SGHDT and CDR2 YYEEEE. Trimming stripped 0 bases from V and 0 bases from J, with 10 bases between. This CDR3 is built from 15 residues. The CDR3 is CASSLVEVSSYEQYF. CDR3 DNA sequence: TGTGCCAGCAGCTTGGTTGAGGTCTCCTCCTACGAGCAGTACTTC.

This clone was detected once. This chain links TRBV6-5 with TRBJ1-5, with D possibly being TRBD1 (6 bases). V lost 6 bases and J lost 6, with 15 bases in between. CDR3 length: 14 amino acids. CDR1 and CDR2 from the germline V gene are MNHEY and SVGAGI. The CDR3 here is CASRPLGAGQPQHF. In DNA form, the CDR3 reads TGTGCCAGCAGACCCTTGGGGGCCGGTCAGCCCCAGCATTTT.

The V call is TRBV3-1 (or the pseudogene TRBV3-2), the J call TRBJ2-1; no firm D call. This CDR3 contains 14 residues. The V end was cut by 1 base, the J end by 9 bases, with 13 bases between. Germline V CDR1 and CDR2: LGHDT, YNNKEL (reference sequence). The CDR3 DNA reads TGTGCCAGCAGCCAAGGGTTAGCTCCGGCTGAGCAGTTCTTC. Its protein is CASSQGLAPAEQFF.

V is TRBV6-2 or TRBV6-3 and J is TRBJ2-1; 9 bases map to TRBD2. Trimming took 6 bases from V and 7 from J; bases not matched to a gene: 16. The CDR3 runs 17 residues. Per the germline V gene, CDR1 is MNHEY and CDR2 is SVGEGT. The CDR3 spells CASSPARATSGWNEQFF. Here the CDR3 DNA reads TGTGCCAGCAGCCCCGCCCGAGCGACTAGCGGATGGAATGAGCAGTTCTTC.

About this clone: This same CDR3 is encoded by further DNA sequences in the sample. The CDR3 DNA reads as TGTGCCAGCTCACCACCGGCGGGGGCCTCCTACGAGCAGTACTTC. It yields the protein CASSPPAGASYEQYF. This sequence joins TRBV18 and TRBJ2-7; D may be TRBD2 (7 bases). CDR3 size: 15 residues. Germline V gene sequence: CDR1 KGHSH, CDR2 LQKENI. Trimming removed 0 bases at V and 0 bases at J, with 9 bases between.

This clone was counted a few times. The rearrangement uses TRBV4-1 and TRBJ1-6, with D tentatively TRBD1 (6 bases). CDR1 is MGHRA, CDR2 YSYEKL, per germline. V dropped 0 bases and J dropped 10 bases, with 13 bases sitting between them. The length of the CDR3 is 15 residues. CDR3: CASSQDPQGSSPLHF. DNA for the CDR3: TGCGCCAGCAGCCAAGATCCCCAGGGGAGCTCACCCCTCCACTTT.

The V call is TRBV19, the J call TRBJ1-1; D gene ambiguous. The CDR3 runs 21 residues. V lost 2 bases and J lost 4, with 32 bases in between. Germline V CDR1 and CDR2: LNHDA, SQIVND (reference sequence). CDR3 protein: CASSILLSRFSSTPLGTEAFF. The CDR3 DNA sequence: TGTGCCAGTAGTATACTCCTTAGCCGTTTCAGCTCGACGCCGCTGGGCACTGAAGCTTTCTTT.

The chain combines TRBV5-1 with TRBJ1-4; 7 bases line up with TRBD1. Germline lookup yields CDR1 SGHRS and CDR2 YFSETQ. The V gene end was trimmed by 4 bases and the J gene end by 0 bases; junction bases not matched to a gene: 12. The CDR3 sequence is 18 residues long. CDR3 in amino acids: CASSISRDSFATNEKLFF. In DNA form, the CDR3 reads TGCGCCAGCAGCATCTCCCGGGACAGCTTTGCAACTAATGAAAAACTGTTTTTT.

The rearrangement joins TRBV6-5 to TRBJ2-5; perhaps TRBD2 as D (6 bases). Germline V CDR1 and CDR2: MNHEY, SVGAGI. The CDR3 consists of 12 residues. V dropped 6 bases and J dropped 4 bases, with 9 bases sitting between them. CDR3 loop: CASRPAGETQYF. CDR3 DNA sequence: TGTGCCAGCAGACCAGCGGGAGAGACCCAGTACTTC.

This chain connects TRBV10-2 to TRBJ2-6; TRBD2 might be the D (5 bases). CDR1 and CDR2 (germline): WSHSY, SAAADI. V lost 4 bases to trimming and J lost 3 bases, with 13 bases between them. CDR3 size: 16 residues. CDR3 nucleotides: TGCGCCAGCAGTGGCGGGTCCCGTGGTGGGGCCAACGTCCTGACTTTC. Translating gives CASSGGSRGGANVLTF.

The V call is TRBV29-1, the J call TRBJ1-1; no definite D call. V lost 7 bases, J lost 7 bases, and 10 bases lay in between. The CDR3 sequence is 10 residues long. Germline V lookup: CDR1 SQVTM, CDR2 ANQGSEA. For the CDR3, the DNA is TGCAGCGGAGGCGGAAATGAAGCTTTCTTT. Its protein is CSGGGNEAFF.